Following are 26 T cell receptor beta chains from one sample sequenced in a study of regulatory T cells in long-lasting Graves disease. The time point is: persistent/refractory GD, antithyroid drugs over 5 years with positive TRAb. PBMC RNA was the source of the TCR library. Researchers made TCR beta libraries by using iRepertoire HTBI primers and running Arm-PCR on CDR3 regions. One entry per CDR3 protein, called by TCRdb with MiXCR from the multiplex PCR reads. The sample has about 420,000 distinct CDR3 sequences; about 20% are singletons. Sample: peripheral blood mononuclear cells (PBMCs), taken when the disease was refractory, from a patient treated with antithyroid drugs. The origin of the receptors is a female donor with Graves disease.

This clonotype was observed a handful of times. The chain has TRBV3-1 and TRBJ2-7; D unresolved. The CDR3 extends over 17 amino acids. CDR1 is LGHDT, CDR2 YNNKEL, per germline (reference sequence). Trimming left V 1 base short and J 2 bases short, with 18 bases between. The CDR3 loop reads CASSQASLRGETYEQYF. The CDR3, as DNA: TGTGCCAGCAGCCAAGCTTCTCTTCGAGGCGAGACCTACGAGCAGTACTTC.

V gene TRBV20-1 combines with J gene TRBJ2-7; no reliable D call. Per germline, CDR1 DFQATT and CDR2 SNEGSKA (reference sequence). The CDR3 spans 15 residues. The germline V and J ends were trimmed by 0 bases and 0 bases, with 12 bases remaining between them. The CDR3 here is CSARDPARTSYEQYF. CDR3 in DNA: TGCAGTGCTAGAGATCCGGCCAGGACCTCCTACGAGCAGTACTTC.

This clonotype was counted a few times. The chain links TRBV5-1 to TRBJ1-2; D ambiguous. This CDR3 is 13 amino acids long. Germline lookup yields CDR1 SGHRS and CDR2 YFSETQ. Trimming cost V 3 bases and J 1 base, with 7 bases left between them. The CDR3 nucleotides read TGCGCCAGCAGCTCCGGGAATAACTATGGCTACACCTTC. Translating it yields CASSSGNNYGYTF.

Many counts were recorded for this clonotype. The chain recombines TRBV27 with TRBJ2-7; D is ambiguous. Germline CDR1 and CDR2: MNHEY and SMNVEV (reference sequence). V was trimmed by 1 base and J by 0 bases, leaving 10 bases between them. The CDR3 loop spans 15 amino acids. The CDR3 is CASSLYAQSSYEQYF. CDR3 in DNA: TGTGCCAGCAGTTTATACGCCCAGAGCTCCTACGAGCAGTACTTC.

The chain combines TRBV30 with TRBJ1-1; possibly TRBD1 for D (6 bases). Looked up from germline, CDR1 is GTSNPN and CDR2 is SVGIG (reference sequence). The CDR3 runs to 14 residues. With 0 bases removed from V and 1 base from J, the gap between germline ends came to 9 bases. CDR3 residues: CAWSVAGANTEAFF. Here the CDR3 DNA reads TGTGCCTGGAGTGTAGCAGGGGCGAACACTGAAGCTTTCTTT.

Regarding this clonotype: A much larger clone differs by one base, so this may be a read error. The missing conserved phenylalanine or tryptophan at the end of this CDR3 makes a read error likely. V usage is TRBV12-3 or TRBV12-4 and J usage is TRBJ1-5; TRBD1 might be the D (6 bases). The CDR3 extends over 13 amino acids. V dropped 6 bases and J dropped 4 bases, with 10 bases sitting between them. CDR3 protein: CASRQGGNQPQHL. The CDR3 nucleotides are TGTGCCAGCAGACAGGGTGGGAATCAGCCCCAGCATCTT.

The chain links TRBV5-1 to TRBJ2-7; D gene uncertain. V lost 0 bases and J 7 bases, leaving 14 bases between the germline ends. The CDR3 extends over 14 amino acids. Germline-derived CDR1 and CDR2 are SGHRS and YFSETQ. The CDR3 region is CASSLEANLGEQYF. The CDR3 DNA reads TGCGCCAGCAGCTTGGAGGCGAATCTGGGGGAGCAGTACTTC. Supplemented by reference TRBV5-1 and TRBJ2-7, the full variable domain reads KAGVTQTPRYLIKTRGQQVTLSCSPISGHRSVSWYQQTPGQGLQFLFEYFSETQRNKGNFPGRFSGRQFSNSRSEMNVSTLELGDSALYLCASSLEANLGEQYFGPGTRLTVT.

This clonotype was observed at least ten times. The junction departs from the called germline gene at one end, perhaps through a read error. The chain recombines TRBV7-7 with TRBJ2-7; D may be TRBD1 (6 bases). CDR1 is SSHAT, CDR2 FNYEAQ, per germline (reference sequence). The CDR3 contains 14 residues. CDR3 coding DNA: TGTGCTAGCAGCTTTTGGACAGCGGTCTACGAGCAGTACTTC. As protein: CASSFWTAVYEQYF.

The chain couples TRBV6-1 to TRBJ1-2; D ambiguous. Germline values: CDR1 MNHNS, CDR2 SASEGT. The CDR3 is 12 amino acids. Deletions cut 6 bases from V and 7 bases from J, with 12 bases between. CDR3 amino acids: CASRRGGSGYTF. CDR3 DNA sequence: TGTGCCAGCAGACGGGGTGGCTCTGGCTACACCTTC.

V is TRBV27 and J is TRBJ2-2, with D perhaps matching TRBD1 (6 bases). From germline, CDR1 is MNHEY and CDR2 SMNVEV (reference sequence). The CDR3 totals 14 residues. The V and J ends lost 3 bases and 4 bases respectively, with 9 bases between them. The CDR3 region is CASSFDRLTGELFF. The CDR3 DNA reads as TGTGCCAGCAGTTTCGACAGGCTCACCGGGGAGCTGTTTTTT.

The chain is built from TRBV5-1 and TRBJ2-5; 7 bases match TRBD2. Trimming removed 0 bases from V and 2 bases from J; junction bases left unmatched: 10. Looked up from germline, CDR1 is SGHRS and CDR2 is YFSETQ. The CDR3 consists of 17 residues. The DNA for the CDR3 is TGCGCCAGCAGCTTGGGGGCGGGAGTACTCCCACAAGAGACCCAGTACTTC. This sequence encodes CASSLGAGVLPQETQYF.

The V call is TRBV10-2, the J call TRBJ2-5; TRBD2 matches at 16 bases. The J segment lost 5 bases and the V segment lost 3 bases, leaving 9 bases of the junction unmatched. The length of the CDR3 is 18 residues. Germline loops: CDR1 WSHSY, CDR2 SAAADI. The chain's CDR3 is CASSEMGLAGGGPETQYF. CDR3 coding DNA: TGCGCCAGCAGTGAAATGGGACTAGCGGGAGGGGGACCCGAGACCCAGTACTTC.

This clonotype has only a few counts. The rearrangement joins TRBV11-2 to TRBJ1-3, with D unclear. CDR3 length equals 12 residues. The V end was cut by 4 bases, the J end by 8 bases, with 9 bases between. The germline CDR1 and CDR2 sequences are SGHAT and FQNNGV. The CDR3 region is CASSSARDTIYF. Written as DNA, the CDR3 is TGTGCCAGCAGCTCGGCGCGGGACACCATATATTTT.

The chain uses TRBV6-6 and TRBJ1-3, with D possibly TRBD1 on 5 matching bases. Germline loops: CDR1 MNHNY, CDR2 SVGAGI (reference sequence). The CDR3 covers 17 residues. V shed 0 bases and J shed 2 bases, with 14 bases lying between them. CDR3 bases: TGTGCCAGCAGTTACTCGACCCAGGGACTTGCTGGAAACACCATATATTTT. The encoded protein is CASSYSTQGLAGNTIYF.

This clonotype was seen only a few times. This chain connects TRBV6-5 to TRBJ1-1; 8 positions agree with TRBD1. CDR1 and CDR2 from the germline V gene are MNHEY and SVGAGI. The V segment lost 0 bases and the J segment 7 bases; nucleotides outside the gene matches: 7. The CDR3 has 15 amino acids. This CDR3 is CASSYSIAGGLEAFF. DNA for the CDR3: TGTGCCAGCAGTTACTCGATTGCAGGGGGCCTTGAAGCTTTCTTT.

This clonotype was detected only once. The V call is TRBV6-5, the J call TRBJ1-2; D not certain. The CDR3 contains 16 residues. Trimming removed 0 bases from V and 5 bases from J, with 16 bases in between. Germline lookup yields CDR1 MNHEY and CDR2 SVGAGI. The CDR3 here is CASSYSMPGSMYGYTF. The CDR3 DNA sequence: TGTGCCAGCAGTTACTCTATGCCGGGGAGCATGTATGGCTACACCTTC.

This clonotype occurred many times. The V call is TRBV6-1, the J call TRBJ2-2, with TRBD1 matching over 7 bases. J gave up 0 bases and V 5 bases, and 6 bases lay outside the gene matches. The CDR3 totals 16 residues. Per germline, CDR1 MNHNS and CDR2 SASEGT. Written as DNA, the CDR3 is TGTGCCAGCAGTAGAGGGACAGCAGCGAACACCGGGGAGCTGTTTTTT. Protein: CASSRGTAANTGELFF.

V and J are TRBV10-3 and TRBJ2-7, with TRBD2 as a possible D gene (5 bases). The germline V gene has CDR1 ENHRY and CDR2 SYGVKD. This CDR3 has 13 residues. Between the trimmed V and J ends, which lost 2 bases and 1 base, there was a span of 6 bases. This chain's CDR3 is CAISEAGSYEQYF. CDR3 in DNA: TGTGCCATCAGTGAGGCGGGTTCCTACGAGCAGTACTTC.

There are many counts of this clonotype. The gene calls are TRBV20-1 and TRBJ1-5; perhaps TRBD1 as D (5 bases). CDR1 and CDR2 (germline): DFQATT, SNEGSKA (reference sequence). V dropped 1 base and J dropped 0 bases, with 19 bases sitting between them. The CDR3 covers 18 residues. CDR3 DNA: TGCAGTGCTAGAGGTGGGGACGTTAGGGCCTATAGCAATCAGCCCCAGCATTTT. Protein product: CSARGGDVRAYSNQPQHF.

Ten or more counts support this clonotype. This sequence joins TRBV20-1 and TRBJ2-5; D remains unclear. CDR3 length: 13 amino acids. Germline CDR1 DFQATT, CDR2 SNEGSKA (reference sequence). V gave up 0 bases and J gave up 1 base, with 6 bases separating them. The CDR3 sequence is CSARDVSQETQYF. The CDR3 region has the DNA TGCAGTGCTAGAGATGTCAGCCAAGAGACCCAGTACTTC.

This clonotype was detected a few times. Mismatch with germline at one junction end may stem from a read error. The J gene is TRBJ1-1, the V gene TRBV7-7; possible D gene TRBD1, 6 bases. The CDR3 contains 15 residues. CDR1 and CDR2 (germline): SSHAT, FNYEAQ (reference sequence). CDR3 DNA sequence: TGTGCTAGCAGCCCACGGCGGACAGAGCCTTTTGCCGCTTTCTTT. Its translation is CASSPRRTEPFAAFF.

Ten or more counts support this clonotype. The chain is built from TRBV20-1 and TRBJ2-2; D is unresolved. The germline V gene encodes CDR1 DFQATT and CDR2 SNEGSKA (reference sequence). Trimming stripped 1 base from V and 7 bases from J, with 7 bases between. CDR3 length: 12 residues. The CDR3 region has the DNA TGCAGTGCTAGAGCAGTATACGGGGAGCTGTTTTTT. It specifies CSARAVYGELFF.

This sequence joins TRBV3-1 and TRBJ2-7, with D uncertain. V dropped 0 bases and J dropped 9 bases, with 21 bases sitting between them. Looked up from germline, CDR1 is LGHDT and CDR2 is YNNKEL (reference sequence). The CDR3 is 16 amino acids. CDR3: CASSQDGRSIPRSQYF. CDR3 coding DNA: TGTGCCAGCAGCCAAGATGGACGATCGATCCCCCGATCGCAGTACTTC.

The V call is TRBV9, the J call TRBJ2-6; tentatively, D is TRBD2 (5 bases). This CDR3 is 19 amino acids long. V shed 2 bases and J shed 0 bases, with 18 bases lying between them. CDR1 and CDR2 (germline): SGDLS, YYNGEE. CDR3 sequence reads: CASSVRTPPRGSGANVLTF. CDR3 in DNA: TGTGCCAGCAGCGTTCGGACCCCCCCACGGGGCTCTGGGGCCAACGTCCTGACTTTC.

The chain uses TRBV29-1 and TRBJ2-7, with unresolved D. The CDR3 length is 13 residues. Per germline, CDR1 SQVTM and CDR2 ANQGSEA. V shed 5 bases and J shed 3 bases, with 14 bases lying between them. The CDR3 sequence: CSVSDIGLYEQYF. The CDR3 DNA is TGCAGCGTTTCCGACATAGGGCTCTACGAGCAGTACTTC.

The chain couples TRBV3-1 to TRBJ2-7; TRBD2 matches at 8 bases. V was clipped by 0 bases and J by 8 bases; unmatched bases: 12. The CDR3 is 16 residues long. The germline V gene encodes CDR1 LGHDT and CDR2 YNNKEL (reference sequence). CDR3 in amino acids: CASSQDQREPARQQYF. CDR3 DNA: TGTGCCAGCAGCCAAGACCAGCGGGAGCCTGCGAGGCAGCAGTACTTC.